The source of this TCR beta chain is a study of blood T cells in healthy people across ages. The use of a sample-barcoded 5' primer and a J-beta primer mix characterized a second PCR of roughly 7 to 12 cycles. TCRdb analysed the 5' RACE reads with MiXCR anew, one entry per CDR3 protein. The sample includes 800,000 or so distinct CDR3 sequences, roughly 25% of them seen just once. Researchers collected about 9.7 milliliters of peripheral blood from every single donor. No fewer than 5.5 micrograms of total RNA were isolated from every sample. This sample also belongs to another study, concerning T cells of mothers and their children. According to that study: The effect of thymic selection on TCR recombination output is similar between related and unrelated pairs. Normalized overlap was always slightly, never significantly, higher in related than unrelated mother-child pairs.

The sample comprised blood. This sequence originates from a boy between 10 and 17 years old in good health.

The CDR3 DNA sequence: TGTGCCAGCAGCGCCAGCGGGAGTGATTACAATGAGCAGTTCTTC. It is translated as CASSASGSDYNEQFF. V usage is TRBV9 and J usage is TRBJ2-1, with 8 nucleotides matching TRBD2. The CDR3 runs 15 residues. V lost 3 bases to trimming and J lost 4 bases; unmatched junction nucleotides: 6. CDR1 and CDR2 from the germline V gene are SGDLS and YYNGEE.